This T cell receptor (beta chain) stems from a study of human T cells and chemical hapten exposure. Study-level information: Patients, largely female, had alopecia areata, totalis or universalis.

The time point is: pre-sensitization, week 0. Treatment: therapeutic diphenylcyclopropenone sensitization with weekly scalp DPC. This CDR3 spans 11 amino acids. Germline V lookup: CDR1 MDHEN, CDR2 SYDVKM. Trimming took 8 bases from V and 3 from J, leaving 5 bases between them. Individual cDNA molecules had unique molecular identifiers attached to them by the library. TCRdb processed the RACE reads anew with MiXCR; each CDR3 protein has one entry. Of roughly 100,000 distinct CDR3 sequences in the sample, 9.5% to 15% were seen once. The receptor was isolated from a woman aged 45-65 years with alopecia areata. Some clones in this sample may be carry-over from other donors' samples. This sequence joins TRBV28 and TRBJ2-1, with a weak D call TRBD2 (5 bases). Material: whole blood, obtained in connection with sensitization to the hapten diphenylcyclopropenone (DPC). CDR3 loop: CASGGYNEQFF. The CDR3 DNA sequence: TGTGCCAGCGGAGGCTACAATGAGCAGTTCTTC.